This TCR beta chain was observed in a study of regulatory T cells in long-lasting Graves disease. Relying on iRepertoire HTBI primers and Arm-PCR of CDR3 regions, the team built TCR beta libraries. TCRdb fed the multiplex PCR reads into MiXCR, producing one record per CDR3 protein. Counted here are 400,000 to 500,000 distinct CDR3 sequences, approximately 22% occurring once; the ten biggest clones make up about 13%. Time point reported: persistent/refractory GD, antithyroid drugs over 5 years with positive TRAb. Following extraction of RNA from PBMCs, that RNA was used to make the TCR library. Germline V gives CDR1 LNHDA, CDR2 SQIVND (reference sequence). The CDR3 spans 14 residues. The V and J ends lost 1 base and 2 bases respectively, with 9 bases between them.

Sequenced material: peripheral blood mononuclear cells (PBMCs), taken when the disease was refractory, from a patient treated with antithyroid drugs. The V gene is TRBV19, the J gene TRBJ2-7; D is ambiguous. The sequence came from a female donor with Graves disease. In nucleotides, the CDR3 is TGTGCCAGTAGTATAGGCGGTAGCCCCTACGAGCAGTACTTC. The encoded protein is CASSIGGSPYEQYF.